Here is one TCR beta chain with its context. The authors' processing: Quantification of nucleated cells was approximated via reference gene primer amplification. Assay: immunoSEQ multiplex PCR; the TCRdb copy retains only in-frame clones and omits some. Clone size and the V and J calls come from that table; the DNA yielded D and trimming. The data hold roughly 40,000 clones, with approximately 89% observed a single time. This record comes from a study of blood T cell repertoires in COVID-19. CDR3 length: 16 residues. The germline gives CDR1 SGHTA, CDR2 FQGNSA. V trimming: 1 base; J trimming: 9 bases; junction bases outside the gene matches: 12.

The chain is built from TRBV7-2 and TRBJ1-1; 9 bases match TRBD1. This sequence was found in a woman aged 70-85 years with acute or convalescent COVID-19. Sequencing used peripheral blood. The CDR3, as DNA: TGTGCCAGCAGCTTAGGGGATGGACAGGGGTTAGAGAAAGCTTTCTTT. Encoded protein: CASSLGDGQGLEKAFF.